This T cell receptor beta chain is from a study of control samples from healthy donors and cancer patients. Measured with immunoSEQ multiplex PCR; TCRdb has only the in-frame clones, and not every one. With roughly 190,000 clones in the sample, the ten largest clones hold 2% to 2.5%. The sequenced sample consisted of blood. The sequence came from a woman younger than 45 in good health.

CDR3 sequence: CASSGTGNYEQFF. CDR3 bases: TGTGCCAGCAGTGGTACAGGGAACTATGAGCAGTTCTTC. The genes are TRBV6-2 or TRBV6-3 and TRBJ2-1; D may be TRBD1 (6 bases). Germline CDR1 and CDR2: MNHEY and SVGEGT. Trimming removed 5 bases at V and 8 bases at J, with 13 bases between. The CDR3 extends over 13 amino acids.